The present TCR beta chain was sequenced within a study of identical twins. Study conclusions and caveats: For zero-insertion analyses, partial confounding could come from invariant MAIT and iNKT cells. In cord blood, abundant beta clonotypes had fewer insertions; memory showed no trend.

A universal primer site was created by template switching, with the cDNA bearing unique molecular identifiers. TCRdb called the 5' RACE reads again in MiXCR, with one record for every CDR3 protein. This repertoire shows 400,000 to 600,000 distinct CDR3 sequences, approximately 20% found once; its top ten account for approximately 0.5%. This clonotype appeared many times. Its antigen is undetermined. Germline V lookup: CDR1 MDHEN, CDR2 SYDVKM. This CDR3 spans 17 amino acids. Trimming shortened V by 7 bases and J by 0 bases, and 20 bases separated the two germline ends. These data also featured in a second study, about yellow fever vaccine responses in identical twins.

Sequenced: CD4+ T cells sorted from blood. The chain links TRBV28 to TRBJ2-3, with a weak D call TRBD1 (6 bases). The clonotype was recovered from a young woman in good health. The CDR3 DNA reads TGTGCCAGCACCGATCCTGGGGGCGGGCCAAGCACAGATACGCAGTATTTT. Translated: CASTDPGGGPSTDTQYF.